These 17 T cell receptor beta chains came from one sample sequenced in a study of blood T cells in healthy people across ages. Together with a sample-barcoded 5' primer, a J-beta primer mix was included in a second PCR lasting roughly 6 to 12 cycles. MiXCR, run by TCRdb on the 5' RACE reads, gives a single entry per CDR3 protein. This sample yields hundreds of thousands of distinct CDR3 sequences, of which over 40% are seen a single time; around an eighth belongs to the top ten. The sample consisted of blood. Every receptor here comes from a woman aged 80 or over in good health.

This clonotype has only one observation. Mismatch with germline at one junction end may stem from a read error. The chain joins TRBV5-1 to TRBJ2-1; 9 positions agree with TRBD1. There are 17 residues in the CDR3. Germline CDR1 is SGHRS and CDR2 is YFSETQ. CDR3 amino acids: CASSSNPGTGLHKEQFF. The CDR3 bases are TGCGCCAGCAGCTCAAACCCCGGGACAGGGCTACACAAGGAGCAGTTCTTC.

The V call is TRBV29-1, the J call TRBJ2-2; D is unclear. The CDR3 totals 11 residues. V dropped 7 bases and J dropped 6 bases, with 9 bases sitting between them. The germline V gene encodes CDR1 SQVTM and CDR2 ANQGSEA. The CDR3 DNA is TGCAGCGCGGTTTTGCCCGGGGAGCTGTTTTTT. It translates to CSAVLPGELFF.

The chain combines TRBV6-5 with TRBJ2-7; weak D call: TRBD2 (6 bases). Germline CDR1 and CDR2: MNHEY and SVGAGI. The length of the CDR3 is 15 residues. The V gene lost 7 bases and the J gene lost 1 base, with 17 bases spanning the gap. CDR3 nucleotides: TGTGCCAGCACGGGAGCGCAGGGCGGGTCCTACGAGCAGTACTTC. Its translation is CASTGAQGGSYEQYF.

The chain recombines TRBV15 with TRBJ2-3, with 8 bases matching TRBD2. Per the germline V gene, CDR1 is LNHNV and CDR2 is YYDKDF (reference sequence). The CDR3 is 16 residues long. J gave up 1 base and V 6 bases, and 9 bases lay outside the gene matches. In DNA form, the CDR3 reads TGTGCCACCAGAAACGTCGGGCGGGGGGGCACAGATACGCAGTATTTT. Encoded protein: CATRNVGRGGTDTQYF.

V is TRBV25-1 and J is TRBJ1-4; no firm D call. CDR1 is MGHDK and CDR2 is SYGVNS in the germline V gene. CDR3 size: 12 residues. V lost 3 bases, J lost 8 bases, and 7 bases lay in between. CDR3 loop: CASSDLLEKLFF. CDR3 DNA: TGTGCCAGCAGTGATTTGCTGGAAAAACTGTTTTTT.

Details on this clonotype: A much larger clone differs from this one at a single base, so this may be a read error. The chain combines TRBV20-1 with TRBJ1-2; D gene unclear. Germline CDR1 and CDR2: DFQATT and SNEGSKA (reference sequence). CDR3 length: 13 amino acids. The CDR3 reads CGARDKSYYGYTF. The CDR3 nucleotides are TGCGGTGCTAGAGATAAGAGCTACTATGGCTACACCTTC.

This clonotype came up many times. The chain links TRBV7-9 to TRBJ2-5; weak D call: TRBD1 (6 bases). From germline, CDR1 is SEHNR and CDR2 FQNEAQ (reference sequence). V shed 3 bases and J shed 2 bases, with 10 bases lying between them. This CDR3 is built from 14 residues. CDR3 in DNA: TGTGCCAGCAGCTTCGGACAGTCTCAAGAGACCCAGTACTTC. Its protein product is CASSFGQSQETQYF.

In its sample, this clonotype was seen once. The CDR3 reads CASSYFLDTQYF. The CDR3 region has the DNA TGTGCCAGCAGCTACTTTTTAGATACGCAGTATTTT. The gene calls are TRBV12-3 or TRBV12-4 and TRBJ2-3, with D hard to call. This CDR3 is 12 amino acids long. Trimming took off 6 bases at V and 5 bases at J, with 9 bases between the two ends.

This clonotype was counted between two and nine times. The genes are TRBV29-1 and TRBJ2-1; D may correspond to TRBD1 or TRBD2 (5 bases each). Germline V CDR1 and CDR2: SQVTM, ANQGSEA. CDR3 length: 15 amino acids. Trimming cost V 4 bases and J 5 bases, with 18 bases left between them. Here the CDR3 reads CSVGRGREINNEQFF. CDR3 nucleotides: TGCAGCGTTGGAAGGGGACGCGAAATTAACAATGAGCAGTTCTTC.

The chain has TRBV14 and TRBJ2-4, with no clear D. The length of the CDR3 is 14 residues. Trimming removed 0 bases from V and 0 bases from J, with 3 bases in between. Germline V gene lookup returns CDR1 SGHDN and CDR2 FVKESK. The CDR3 protein is CASSQDLAKNIQYF. The CDR3 DNA follows: TGTGCCAGCAGCCAAGATCTAGCCAAAAACATTCAGTACTTC.

Note on this clonotype: A much bigger clone sits one base away, suggesting this may be a read error. This chain uses TRBV12-3 or TRBV12-4 with TRBJ2-5, with TRBD2 as a possible D gene (6 bases). V dropped 1 base and J dropped 4 bases, with 10 bases sitting between them. The CDR3 has 14 amino acids. DNA for the CDR3: TGTGCCAGCAGTTTAGGCCCGACTAGAGAGACCCAGTACTTC. Protein: CASSLGPTRETQYF.

This clonotype was detected only a few times. The chain carries TRBV5-1 and TRBJ2-5; TRBD1 agrees at 7 bases. V lost 4 bases and J lost 2; bases outside the gene matches: 11. The CDR3 has 16 amino acids. Germline lookup yields CDR1 SGHRS and CDR2 YFSETQ. In nucleotides, the CDR3 is TGCGCCAGCAGCACGAACCCCATGACAGGGCAAGAGACCCAGTACTTC. Its translation: CASSTNPMTGQETQYF.

The rearrangement links TRBV3-1 to TRBJ2-5; D is ambiguous. Germline V gene lookup returns CDR1 LGHDT and CDR2 YNNKEL (reference sequence). The ends were cut back, 0 bases at V and 0 bases at J, with 8 bases in the middle. CDR3 length: 15 residues. Here the CDR3 DNA reads TGTGCCAGCAGCCAAGATGGCCGGTACCAAGAGACCCAGTACTTC. It codes for CASSQDGRYQETQYF.

In this sample, this clonotype turned up many times. The genes are TRBV5-8 and TRBJ2-1; D remains unclear. The CDR3 is 14 amino acids. The germline CDR1 and CDR2 sequences are SGHTS and YDEGEE. Deletions cut 5 bases from V and 2 bases from J, with 11 bases between. This CDR3 is CASSSGSAYNEQFF. For the CDR3, the DNA is TGTGCCAGCAGTTCAGGTTCGGCCTACAATGAGCAGTTCTTC. The full variable domain, rest sourced from reference TRBV5-8 and TRBJ2-1, is EAGVTQSPTHLIKTRGQQATLRCSPISGHTSVYWYQQALGLGLQFLLWYDEGEERNRGNFPPRFSGRQFPNYSSELNVNALELEDSALYLCASSSGSAYNEQFFGPGTRLTVL.

This chain joins TRBV5-1 and TRBJ2-3; 12 bases map to TRBD1. V trimming: 7 bases; J trimming: 8 bases; junction bases outside the gene matches: 11. The CDR3 runs 15 residues. Germline loops: CDR1 SGHRS, CDR2 YFSETQ. CDR3 nucleotide sequence: TGCGCCAGCTCCAGGGGACAGGGGGCATCGGGTACGCAGTATTTT. Amino acid sequence: CASSRGQGASGTQYF. The full variable domain, its missing parts supplied by reference TRBV5-1 and TRBJ2-3, is KAGVTQTPRYLIKTRGQQVTLSCSPISGHRSVSWYQQTPGQGLQFLFEYFSETQRNKGNFPGRFSGRQFSNSRSEMNVSTLELGDSALYLCASSRGQGASGTQYFGPGTRLTVL.

This chain joins TRBV5-6 and TRBJ2-1; 9 nucleotides agree with TRBD1. The germline V gene has CDR1 SGHDT and CDR2 YYEEEE. The CDR3 extends over 15 amino acids. V shed 4 bases and J 7 bases; nucleotides not matched to a gene: 9. The CDR3 nucleotides are TGTGCCAGCAGCCCCCGGGACAGGGTATGGAATGAGCAGTTCTTC. It codes for CASSPRDRVWNEQFF. Together with reference TRBV5-6 and TRBJ2-1, the CDR3 gives the full variable domain: DAGVTQSPTHLIKTRGQQVTLRCSPKSGHDTVSWYQQALGQGPQFIFQYYEEEERQRGNFPDRFSGHQFPNYSSELNVNALLLGDSALYLCASSPRDRVWNEQFFGPGTRLTVL.

The table lists this clonotype with many counts. The chain carries TRBV7-8 and TRBJ2-1, with TRBD2 matching 8 bases. Germline V CDR1 and CDR2: SGHVS, FQNEAQ. The CDR3 has 18 amino acids. The V segment lost 5 bases and the J segment 0 bases; nucleotides outside the gene matches: 12. The CDR3 nucleotides read TGTGCCAGCAGCCGACCCGGACTAGCAGACTCCTCCTACAATGAGCAGTTCTTC. This gives the protein CASSRPGLADSSYNEQFF.